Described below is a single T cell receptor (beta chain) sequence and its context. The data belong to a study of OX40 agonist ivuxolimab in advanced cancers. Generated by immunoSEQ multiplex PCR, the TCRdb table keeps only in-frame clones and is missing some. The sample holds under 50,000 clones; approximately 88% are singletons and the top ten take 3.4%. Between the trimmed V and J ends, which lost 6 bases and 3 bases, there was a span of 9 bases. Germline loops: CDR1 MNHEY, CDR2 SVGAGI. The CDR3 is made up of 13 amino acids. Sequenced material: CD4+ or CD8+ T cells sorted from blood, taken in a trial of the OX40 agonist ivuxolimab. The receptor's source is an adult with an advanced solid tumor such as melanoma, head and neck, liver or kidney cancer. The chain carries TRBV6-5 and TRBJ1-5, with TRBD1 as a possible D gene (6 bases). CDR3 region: CASRRTVNQPQHF. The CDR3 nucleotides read TGTGCCAGCAGACGGACAGTCAATCAGCCCCAGCATTTT.